This TCR beta chain was sequenced for a study of cytomegalovirus exposure and HLA in healthy donors (dated 2017 in TCRdb). For context, the study as a whole: An earlier analysis of some 550 of the donors reported about 290 Gb of sequence data and some 120 million unique TCR beta sequences from about 180 million T cells. On average, around 240,000 unique TCR beta nucleotide sequences were sequenced per donor among about 400 genotyped donors of the cohort, with about 17% of those sequences being non-productive. Of the 300 to 450 genotyped donors, around 81% fell in the genetic ancestry cluster associated with self-reported Caucasian donors. Typing coverage differed by locus: A, B, C, DRB1 and DQB1 were typed in about 629-630 donors, DQA1 in 522, DPA1 in over 600, and DPB1 in 450 to 480. Rather than drawing on any new phenotypic data, the later analysis identified candidate immune exposures from TCR beta sequences and the way those sequences occurred across donors. A later genetic analysis took genome-wide SNP genotypes for about three fifths of the roughly 670 donors and used that subset as a discovery cohort. To study patterns of TCR occurrence, a later analysis re-analyzed previously published TCR beta repertoires from around 660 donors and added high-resolution HLA genotyping. A handful of DR-DQ haplotypes were handled as single units for association and clustering because linkage in the cohort was strong. All discovery cohort repertoires had been generated using a single sequencing platform. Class I and class II HLA loci were covered by the typing at four-digit resolution. Donor age, sex, ethnicity and CMV serostatus were compiled alongside the repertoire data. The study used immunosequencing to profile the T cell repertoires of around 600 subjects and linked those repertoires to cytomegalovirus serostatus. To predict cytomegalovirus infection status, the study combined high-throughput TCR immunosequencing, statistical association of individual TCRs with disease status, and machine learning. Approximately 310 gigabases of sequencing data and around 80 million unique TCR sequences made up an early release that covered 500 to 650 HLA-typed donors. The aim of the study was to test whether cataloging public T cell receptors could identify signatures of past pathogen exposure. In addition to the first cohort of 650 to 800 subjects, a separate validation cohort of over 90 different subjects was used. To decide whether each TCR beta V gene segment behaved as functional or pseudogenic, an earlier analysis of nearly 600 of the donors relied on high-throughput TCR beta sequencing. Study-wide conclusions, independent of this receptor: Some IMGT-functional V segments, including TRBV6-2 and TRBV6-3, could not be told apart with the 87-base-pair reads, so those segments were excluded. The only immune exposure information available for the cohort was CMV serostatus. At a false discovery rate of 0.05, a later analysis linked about 16,000 TCR beta sequences to specific HLA alleles. Only TCR beta chains were sequenced in this cohort, and the absence of alpha or paired-chain data limited detectable features. The earlier analysis of about 600 of the donors excluded seventeen rarely observed V segments, including chromosome 9 orphons, because counts were too low. Cytomegalovirus status was reported to be diagnosed by the classifier with high specificity and sensitivity in both the original and validation cohorts. The sequencing pipeline was judged likely to have produced a cluster of highly shared sequence variants as a technical artifact. Linkage disequilibrium might explain the correlated functional status among segregating V segments, but an unknown experimental factor could not be ruled out. While some public TCRs were present in many individuals, most TCR sequences turned up only very rarely across donors. HLA typing was unavailable for some donors at each locus, so association tests used only the typed subset. When HLA alleles, especially DR and DQ, strongly co-occurred, TCR associations were difficult to assign to individual alleles. A further reported finding was that TCR beta sequences accurately predicted the HLA-A and HLA-B alleles for most subjects in the first cohort. A later analysis found that most CMV-associated TCR beta chains appeared HLA-restricted, with HLA associations seemingly driven largely by CMV exposure. According to the authors, the approach could potentially be generalized to other disease states and immunological phenotypes. A later genetic analysis reported fewer N-insertions in productive TCRs among donors in an Asian-associated ancestry cluster than the roughly 700-donor mean. In vitro tests confirmed that a few of the cytomegalovirus-associated TCR beta chains recognize cytomegalovirus antigens. In an earlier analysis of 587 of the donors, most TCR beta V segments appeared in productive rearrangements about 87% or about 30% of the time, broadly matching IMGT annotations. In a later analysis, TCR association rates were found to vary across HLA loci, with the most associated TCRs seen for DRB1 alleles and the fewest for HLA-C alleles. Sequencing depth was assumed to be roughly uniform across donors in the presence/absence analyses, though that assumption may not hold. According to a later analysis, parvovirus B19, influenza, CMV and Epstein-Barr virus appeared linked to several top co-occurrence clusters. A later genetic analysis associated a missense DCLRE1C variant with V-gene and J-gene trimming of TCR beta chains, and an independent cohort replicated the association. A later analysis found that HLA-associated TCR beta chains were more clonally expanded and had lower generation probabilities than equally common non-associated chains. The study listed 170 or so TCR beta chains as associated with cytomegalovirus.

Preparation of the library involved the immunoSEQ multiplex PCR assay. A mixture of 60 forward primers for TCR Vbeta segments and 13 reverse primers for TCR Jbeta segments was used in the multiplex PCR. A multiplex PCR assay on genomic DNA amplified the CDR3 region of rearranged TCR beta genes. The Illumina HiSeq System was used to sequence the amplified TCR beta libraries as 87-base-pair reads. The published analysis was carried out like this. A later analysis tallied roughly 80 million unique TCR beta chains across the 650 to 750 repertoires, and around 10 million of those chains were shared by two or more donors. Raw reads were error-corrected and collapsed into unique sequences by a nearest-neighbor algorithm in which closely related sequences were merged to remove PCR and sequencing errors. Alignment of CDR3 sequences to IMGT reference sequences was used to assign V, D and J gene segments. For a sequence to be retained, at least a six-nucleotide match to both a V gene segment and a J gene segment was required. A rearrangement was called productive if the CDR3 had no stop codons and remained in frame with V and J, and every other rearrangement was called non-productive. CDR3 was defined by IMGT convention, running from the second conserved V-encoded cysteine to the conserved J-encoded phenylalanine. In an earlier analysis of around 570 of the donors, sequences lacking an unambiguous match to a single V gene segment were excluded. In an earlier analysis of approximately 610 of the donors, V segments were called functional above 56.7% productive rearrangements and were called segregating when the between-donor standard deviation exceeded 5%. To diagnose cytomegalovirus status from the catalog of TCR beta chain sequences, a statistical classification framework was built. In a later analysis, V and J genes were assigned by comparing TCR nucleotide sequences against IMGT/GENE-DB human TR gene sequences. A later analysis assigned CDR3 sequences and most-parsimonious VDJ recombination scenarios with the TCRdist pipeline. In a later analysis, each TCR beta chain was defined by its CDR3 amino acid sequence together with its V-gene family, and reads without a unique V-gene family were excluded. A later analysis removed roughly 590 highly shared, low-generation-probability nucleotide sequences to deal with suspected cross-contamination and a sequencing artifact. For each public chain, a later analysis derived a clonal expansion index from normalized ranks of inferred template counts within each repertoire. Generation probabilities in a later analysis came from a VDJ recombination model fitted to out-of-frame rearrangements, and those results were checked against IGoR. A later analysis scored TCR-TCR, TCR-HLA and TCR-CMV co-occurrence with hypergeometric tests, applying a repertoire-size bias correction to TCR pairs. In a later analysis, false discovery rates were estimated by permuting HLA or CMV assignments 20 times. In a later analysis, co-occurring TCRs were grouped with DBSCAN, and TCRdist sequence similarity was added when clustering was performed within HLA-allele-positive subsets. Repertoires with fewer than 30,000 or more than 120,000 public chains, plus five repertoires with anomalous nucleotide sharing, were excluded from co-occurrence clustering. In TCRdb, the immuneACCESS table is reduced to in-frame sequences with V and J assigned. These tables do not hold every clone; where another copy was compared, an unresolved V gene accounts for under half, and the others remain unexplained. The V and J calls and clone size come from that table; D and trimming were worked out from the DNA. A total of some 120,000 clones appear in this sample, 80% of them only once. More than 2.5% of the sample goes to the ten largest clones.

The V and J ends are trimmed by 7 bases and 6 bases, leaving 16 bases between them. CDR1 and CDR2 (MDHEN, SYDVKM) derive from the germline V gene. Reading from cysteine to phenylalanine, the CDR3 counts 15 amino acids. Of the read, only the CDR3 DNA is kept; its 45 bases are in frame from base 1. On this clone: Its target antigen remains unknown. Nothing much larger sits one base from this clone, and base qualities are not available.

The cohort was made up of 666 healthy bone marrow donors. At the time of sampling, all cohort members were nominally healthy, though unrecorded immune exposures were likely present. The donor tested CMV seronegative and was one of the 352 seronegative cohort members. A peripheral blood sample was provided by each donor, and peripheral blood mononuclear cells were used for TCR beta sequencing. Genomic DNA extraction from the blood cell samples was performed with the Qiagen DNeasy Blood Extraction Kit. The rearranged segments are TRBV28 and TRBJ1-6, with a weak D call of TRBD1 (6 bases match). The origin of this receptor is a male donor in good health and CMV-seronegative. The sample taken for sequencing was PBMCs. The nucleotide sequence is TGTGCCAGCACCAGAGAGCAGGGGATTAATTCACCCCTCCACTTT. Translated, it reads CASTREQGINSPLHF.